This T cell receptor beta chain was identified during a study of blood T cell repertoires in COVID-19. Turning to the study itself: Samples representing acute and convalescent COVID-19 were sourced from the United States, Italy and Spain. Nucleic acid was either cDNA or gDNA, and it came from T cells, B-cell-depleted T cells, or PBMCs.

The V and J ends lost 2 bases and 10 bases, in that order; junction bases with no gene match: 7. Germline loops: CDR1 LNHDA, CDR2 SQIVND (reference sequence). The CDR3 has 15 residues. In the study's own analysis: Estimated nucleated cell counts came from reference gene primer amplification. Profiled with immunoSEQ multiplex PCR; TCRdb holds only in-frame clones, not every one. V and J calls and clone size are copied from that table; D and trimming were computed from the DNA. The data contain about 200,000 clones, 70% to 90% of them singletons. The source material was peripheral blood. The TCR was taken from a woman of 80 years or more with acute or convalescent COVID-19. The V call is TRBV19, the J call TRBJ1-6; the match to TRBD1 covers 8 bases. CDR3 in amino acids: CASSIRTGRGSPLHF. DNA of the CDR3: TGTGCCAGTAGTATACGGACAGGGCGGGGATCACCCCTCCACTTT. The full variable domain, with the rest looked up from reference TRBV19 and TRBJ1-6, is DGGITQSPKYLFRKEGQNVTLSCEQNLNHDAMYWYRQDPGQGLRLIYYSQIVNDFQKGDIAEGYSVSREKKESFPLTVTSAQKNPTAFYLCASSIRTGRGSPLHFGNGTRLTVT.